These 25 T cell receptor beta chains were all obtained from the same sample, sequenced in a study of tumor and adjacent non-tumor tissue in lung cancer. A modified ARM-PCR protocol with three rounds of nested PCR amplified TCRbeta. TCRdb reprocessed the multiplex PCR reads with MiXCR, giving one entry per CDR3 protein. This sample has about 60,000 distinct CDR3 sequences; over 60% occur once, and the top ten carry under 35%. No cell sorting was done before RNA was extracted from the tissue. More than 3 cm separated this lung sample from the edge of the tumor. Sequences were obtained from distant non-tumor lung tissue. All receptors derive from a man aged 65-85 years with non-small cell lung cancer.

This clonotype was recorded only once. The junction does not match germline at one end; this may be a read error. The rearrangement links TRBV20-1 to TRBJ2-7; TRBD1 is a possible D gene (5 bases). The germline gives CDR1 DFQATT, CDR2 SNEGSKA (reference sequence). The CDR3 totals 13 residues. The CDR3 here is CSDRRTRTYEQYF. The CDR3 region has the DNA TGCAGTGATAGACGGACAAGAACCTACGAGCAGTACTTC.

About this clonotype: A much larger clone lies a single base off, so this may be a read error. The chain couples TRBV29-1 to TRBJ2-7, with 8 bases identical to TRBD1. Germline values: CDR1 SQVTM, CDR2 ANQGSEA. V gave up 7 bases and J gave up 4 bases; unmatched junction bases: 3. This CDR3 has 11 amino acids. Here the CDR3 reads CSAGQGYEQYF. CDR3 DNA sequence: TGCAGCGCTGGACAGGGTTACGAGCAGTACTTC.

This clonotype has just a few counts. Given a much more abundant clone one base away, this may be a read error. This chain uses TRBV12-3 or TRBV12-4 with TRBJ2-7; a possible D gene is TRBD1 (5 bases). The CDR3 is 11 residues long. This CDR3 is CVSRALSEQYF. In DNA form, the CDR3 reads TGTGTCAGCAGGGCCCTCTCGGAGCAGTACTTC.

Concerning this clonotype: This may be a read error, as it is one base from a much larger clone. V and J are TRBV6-2 or TRBV6-3 and TRBJ2-5, with 7 bases identical to TRBD2. With V trimmed by 0 bases and J by 4 bases, 11 bases remained unmatched. The germline V gene encodes CDR1 MNHEY and CDR2 SVGEGT. The CDR3 runs 17 residues. The CDR3 DNA follows: TGTGCCAGCAGTTACTCCGGGGGAGGGGCGGGAAGAGAGACCCAGTACTTC. Its protein is CASSYSGGGAGRETQYF.

Details on this clonotype: This may be a read error, as it is one base from a much larger clone. This chain uses TRBV6-1 with TRBJ1-2; no clear D gene. There are 15 residues in the CDR3. The germline V gene has CDR1 MNHNS and CDR2 SASEGT. CDR3 residues: CVSNFPQVANYGYTF. For the CDR3, the DNA is TGTGTCAGCAATTTTCCTCAAGTAGCTAACTATGGCTACACCTTC.

On this clonotype itself: A much larger clone differs by one base, so this may be a read error. CDR3 DNA: TGCATCGTAGAACCCGGGGGCTCCTACAATGAGCAGTTCTTC. Amino acid sequence: CIVEPGGSYNEQFF. The chain recombines TRBV29-1 with TRBJ2-1, with D possibly matching TRBD2 (6 bases). This CDR3 is built from 14 residues. The germline V gene encodes CDR1 SQVTM and CDR2 ANQGSEA.

Many counts were recorded for this clonotype. As DNA, the CDR3 is TGCAGCGTTGAGTTACTAGCCAGCTCCTACGAGCAGTACTTC. Its translation is CSVELLASSYEQYF. V usage is TRBV29-1 and J usage is TRBJ2-7, with a possible D match to TRBD2 (6 bases). Germline V CDR1 and CDR2: SQVTM, ANQGSEA. V lost 3 bases, J lost 0 bases, and 12 bases lay in between. This CDR3 has 14 amino acids.

Many counts were recorded for this clonotype. CDR3 loop: CASSRGSGGNTIYF. CDR3 DNA sequence: TGTGCCAGCAGTAGGGGGTCTGGAGGAAACACCATATATTTT. The rearrangement joins TRBV25-1 to TRBJ1-3, with a possible D match to TRBD1 (6 bases). The CDR3 runs to 14 residues. Germline loops: CDR1 MGHDK, CDR2 SYGVNS. The V end lost 5 bases, the J end lost 4 bases, and 12 bases lay between the germline ends.

The genes are TRBV28 and TRBJ1-2, with D hard to call. CDR1 is MDHEN and CDR2 is SYDVKM in the germline V gene. Trimming removed 5 bases from V and 10 bases from J, with 20 bases in between. This CDR3 contains 14 residues. This chain's CDR3 is CASSLRMLGDAYTF. CDR3 DNA: TGTGCCAGCAGTCTTAGGATGCTGGGCGATGCCTACACCTTC.

As regards this clonotype: The junction and the germline gene differ at one end; a read error may be behind it. The chain carries TRBV11-2 and TRBJ2-2; D is perhaps TRBD1 or TRBD2 (5 bases each). The CDR3 has 16 residues. Germline loops: CDR1 SGHAT, CDR2 FQNNGV. The CDR3 reads CPSSLHGTLFAGELSF. CDR3 DNA sequence: TGTCCCAGCAGCCTACATGGGACGTTGTTCGCCGGGGAGCTGTCTTTT.

This clonotype was observed at least ten times. The gene calls are TRBV6-1 and TRBJ2-5; D call uncertain. Per germline, CDR1 MNHNS and CDR2 SASEGT. The CDR3 covers 14 residues. The V gene lost 6 bases and the J gene lost 2 bases, with 13 bases spanning the gap. The chain's CDR3 is CASRPPNKQETQYF. CDR3 in DNA: TGTGCCAGCAGGCCTCCGAATAAGCAAGAGACCCAGTACTTC.

This clonotype was seen repeatedly, ten times or more. The chain links TRBV28 to TRBJ1-2, with TRBD1 identical over 9 bases. Germline CDR1 is MDHEN and CDR2 is SYDVKM. With V trimmed by 4 bases and J by 0 bases, 3 bases remained unmatched. The CDR3 has 15 amino acids. The CDR3 coding sequence is TGTGCCAGCAGTTCCCGGGACAGGGCTAACTATGGCTACACCTTC. This encodes CASSSRDRANYGYTF.

As regards this clonotype: One end of the junction varies from germline; a read error may be responsible. V usage is TRBV11-2 and J usage is TRBJ2-5, with D tentatively TRBD1 (6 bases). Germline V lookup: CDR1 SGHAT, CDR2 FQNNGV. The CDR3 covers 15 residues. The CDR3 DNA is TGTACCAGCAGCTTACTAGGGGGTGCCCAAGAGGCCCAGTACTTC. Protein product: CTSSLLGGAQEAQYF.

Worth noting for this clonotype: The junction differs from germline at one of its ends, possibly a read error. The rearrangement links TRBV11-2 to TRBJ2-7; 7 bases agree with TRBD1. Germline V gene data show CDR1 as SGHAT and CDR2 as FQNNGV. The CDR3 is 14 amino acids. The CDR3 reads CTSSEGDRNYEQYF. Written as DNA, the CDR3 is TGTACCAGTAGCGAGGGGGACAGAAACTATGAGCAGTACTTC.

This clonotype has more than one count but fewer than ten. The chain recombines TRBV14 with TRBJ1-2; D is possibly TRBD1 (5 bases). V was trimmed by 2 bases and J by 0 bases, leaving 16 bases between them. This CDR3 spans 17 amino acids. CDR1 is SGHDN and CDR2 is FVKESK in the germline V gene. CDR3 region: CASSQRVREAANYGYTF. The CDR3 DNA is TGTGCCAGCAGCCAACGGGTCAGGGAAGCAGCTAACTATGGCTACACCTTC.

As to this clonotype: Germline is not matched at one junction end, which may reflect a read error. The chain is built from TRBV6-6 and TRBJ1-2; 8 bases fit TRBD1. Germline V gives CDR1 MNHNY, CDR2 SVGAGI (reference sequence). The CDR3 extends over 15 amino acids. This CDR3 reads CASNTLDRGDYGYTF. In DNA form, the CDR3 reads TGCGCCAGCAATACTCTCGACAGGGGAGACTATGGCTACACCTTC.

The V call is TRBV20-1, the J call TRBJ2-1; TRBD2 might be the D (5 bases). The V gene's germline CDR1 is DFQATT and CDR2 SNEGSKA (reference sequence). Between the trimmed V and J ends, which lost 7 bases and 6 bases, there was a span of 22 bases. The CDR3 extends over 15 amino acids. The CDR3 sequence: CSVTRGQASPNEQFF. CDR3 nucleotides: TGCAGTGTTACGAGAGGGCAGGCCTCTCCCAATGAGCAGTTCTTC.

This clonotype was found many times. The V gene is TRBV10-3, the J gene TRBJ1-1; the D gene is possibly TRBD1 (5 bases). Germline assignment: CDR1 ENHRY and CDR2 SYGVKD. V lost 6 bases to trimming and J lost 0 bases, with 20 bases between them. The CDR3 is 17 residues long. The CDR3 DNA reads as TGTGCCATCAGGTCCCATCCGGGACGGAGTATGAACACTGAAGCTTTCTTT. Encoded protein: CAIRSHPGRSMNTEAFF.

As concerns this clonotype: This may come from a read error, since a much larger clone is one base off. In nucleotides, the CDR3 is TGTGCCATCAGAGTAGCGGGAAGCTACGAGCAGTACTTC. Residues: CAIRVAGSYEQYF. The chain links TRBV10-3 to TRBJ2-7; TRBD2 aligns across 8 bases. The V gene's germline CDR1 is ENHRY and CDR2 SYGVKD. There are 13 residues in the CDR3. V lost 6 bases to trimming and J lost 3 bases; unmatched junction nucleotides: 4.

As to this clonotype: Relative to the germline gene, one junction end is altered; a read error may explain this. CDR3 sequence reads: CASSLTTDSQYF. The CDR3 DNA is TGCGCCAGCAGCCTGACCACAGATTCGCAGTATTTT. The chain uses TRBV5-1 and TRBJ2-3; D gene ambiguous. The length of the CDR3 is 12 residues. Germline lookup yields CDR1 SGHRS and CDR2 YFSETQ.

There are a few counts of this clonotype. This could be a read error, since a much larger clone is one nucleotide away. The chain uses TRBV30 and TRBJ2-3; 9 nucleotides align to TRBD2. Germline assignment: CDR1 GTSNPN and CDR2 SVGIG (reference sequence). Unmatched junction bases numbered 6, after V lost 7 bases and J lost 4 bases. This CDR3 comprises 13 residues. Written as DNA, the CDR3 is TGTGCCTCTAAGCGGGAGGTCTCAGATACGCAGTATTTT. Protein sequence: CASKREVSDTQYF.

This clonotype showed up many times. V and J are TRBV5-6 and TRBJ2-1, with 9 bases fitting TRBD2. With V trimmed by 2 bases and J by 0 bases, 6 bases remained unmatched. This CDR3 has 17 residues. Per germline, CDR1 SGHDT and CDR2 YYEEEE. The CDR3 DNA reads TGTGCCAGCAGCTTCCTTAGCGGGGGTGACTCCTACAATGAGCAGTTCTTC. As protein: CASSFLSGGDSYNEQFF.

The rearrangement links TRBV4-1 to TRBJ1-3; TRBD1 aligns across 9 bases. This CDR3 contains 17 residues. With V trimmed by 4 bases and J by 11 bases, 18 bases remained unmatched. Germline V gene data show CDR1 as MGHRA and CDR2 as YSYEKL. The CDR3 loop is CASSPVGTGSRSGAIYF. CDR3 nucleotides: TGCGCCAGCAGCCCCGTGGGGACAGGGTCTAGAAGTGGGGCCATATATTTT.

The chain employs TRBV11-2 and TRBJ2-7; 7 bases map to TRBD2. The junction had 16 bases not matched to a gene; V was cut back by 5 bases and J by 3 bases. Germline CDR1 SGHAT, CDR2 FQNNGV. The CDR3 has 17 amino acids. In DNA, the CDR3 is TGTGCCAGCAGCCAGGGACCAGCGGGGAAGCGGGGCTACGAGCAGTACTTC. It is translated as CASSQGPAGKRGYEQYF.

Concerning this clonotype: Relative to the germline gene, one junction end is altered; a read error may explain this. This chain's CDR3 is CSVVAGVNNEQSF. CDR3 nucleotide sequence: TGCAGCGTTGTAGCGGGGGTTAACAATGAGCAGTCCTTC. The chain employs TRBV29-1 and TRBJ2-1; 9 bases fit TRBD2. The CDR3 extends over 13 amino acids. From germline, CDR1 is SQVTM and CDR2 ANQGSEA.